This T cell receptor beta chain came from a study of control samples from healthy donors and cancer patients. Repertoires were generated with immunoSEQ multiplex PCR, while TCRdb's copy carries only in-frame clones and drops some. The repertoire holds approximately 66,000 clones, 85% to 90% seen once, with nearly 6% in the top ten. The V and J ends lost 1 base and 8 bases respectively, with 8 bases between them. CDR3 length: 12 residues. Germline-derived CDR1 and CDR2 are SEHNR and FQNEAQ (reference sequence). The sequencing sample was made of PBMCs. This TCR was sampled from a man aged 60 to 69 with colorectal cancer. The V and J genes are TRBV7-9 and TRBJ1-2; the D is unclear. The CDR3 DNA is TGTGCCAGCAGCTTAGACGAGAGAGGCTACACCTTC. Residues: CASSLDERGYTF.